The text below deals with one T cell receptor (beta chain). Antigen: not known. These data originate in a study of cytomegalovirus exposure and HLA in healthy donors. Study-level background: The same platform used for the 600 to 750 first-cohort repertoires was also used for the 130 or so validation repertoires, as a later analysis reported. Study conclusions and caveats: In the approximately 120 validation repertoires, a later analysis found that first-cohort TCR clusters tended to co-occur. The authors enumerated over 150 TCR beta chains as linked to cytomegalovirus.

The germline V gene has CDR1 SNHLY and CDR2 FYNNEI. After removal of 5 bases from V and 7 bases from J, the junction contained 6 bases not matched to a gene. CDR3 length equals 14 residues. Data came from immunoSEQ multiplex PCR; TCRdb stores just in-frame clones and leaves some out. The profile shows roughly 270,000 clones, roughly 88% of them singletons. The sample consisted of PBMCs. The TCR comes from a woman under 30 in good health and CMV-seronegative. The genes are TRBV2 and TRBJ1-4; 8 positions agree with TRBD1. CDR3 bases: TGTGCCAGCAGTCCCAGGGGGCGCGTTGAAAAACTGTTTTTT. It yields the protein CASSPRGRVEKLFF. Filled out from reference TRBV2 and TRBJ1-4, the complete variable domain reads EPEVTQTPSHQVTQMGQEVILRCVPISNHLYFYWYRQILGQKVEFLVSFYNNEISEKSEIFDDQFSVERPDGSNFTLKIRSTKLEDSAMYFCASSPRGRVEKLFFGSGTQLSVL.